This entry concerns a single T cell receptor beta chain. Produced via immunoSEQ multiplex PCR; TCRdb's table is partial and in-frame only. This sample has around 13,000 clones, with about 64% found just once. The sample comes from a study of tumor-infiltrating lymphocytes in localized non-small cell lung cancer. Across the whole study: Resected tumor was paired with non-adjacent uninvolved lung from the same patient.

This receptor was taken from a human donor with non-small cell lung cancer. The sample comprised uninvolved lung tissue not adjacent to the tumor.

The CDR3 bases are TGTGCCAGCAGCTTAGATGGCAGGGGGCAAGGCTACACCTTC. Translation: CASSLDGRGQGYTF. The chain is built from TRBV7-2 and TRBJ1-2; 8 positions agree with TRBD1. CDR3 length: 14 residues. Germline CDR1 SGHTA, CDR2 FQGNSA. The J segment lost 8 bases and the V segment lost 1 base, leaving 6 bases of the junction unmatched.